A single sample is the source of the 18 T cell receptor beta chains below, sequenced in a study of T cell changes during pregnancy in multiple sclerosis (dated by TCRdb to between 2018 and 2021). Library creation used the immunoSEQ multiplex PCR assay. Here the immuneACCESS table is served through TCRdb, limited to in-frame sequences with V and J called. Missing clones are a known gap in these copies; in checked studies unresolved V genes cover under half, and the rest lacks a known reason. The sample table contains 50,000 or so clones; only one count was recorded for 92% of them. The leading ten clones occupy less than 0.65% of the sample. Sequencing was performed on CD4+ T cells from peripheral blood mononuclear cells, taken after pregnancy. Receptor source: a female donor with multiple sclerosis, enrolled in a pregnancy study.

CDR3 region: CAISGQGMSGELFF. The CDR3 coding sequence is TGTGCCATCTCAGGACAGGGAATGTCCGGGGAGCTGTTTTTT. The chain carries TRBV10-3 and TRBJ2-2, with 8 bases lining up with TRBD1. From germline, CDR1 is ENHRY and CDR2 SYGVKD. The ends lost 8 bases at V and 6 bases at J; junction bases unmatched: 8. The CDR3 has 14 amino acids.

The chain couples TRBV5-8 to TRBJ1-5; unclear D gene. Germline values: CDR1 SGHTS, CDR2 YDEGEE. Deletions cut 4 bases from V and 6 bases from J, with 17 bases between. The CDR3 runs 15 residues. The CDR3 nucleotides read TGTGCCAGCAGCCCGACCGTTATTTGGGCTCAGCCCCAGCATTTT. Protein sequence: CASSPTVIWAQPQHF.

The CDR3 bases are TGTGCCAGCAGCTTAGCGGTCGGCGCTAGCGGGGTACCTTACGAGCAGTACTTC. It encodes CASSLAVGASGVPYEQYF. This chain links TRBV7-9 with TRBJ2-7; 9 bases align to TRBD2. V was clipped by 0 bases and J by 4 bases; unmatched bases: 13. This CDR3 spans 18 amino acids. The germline gives CDR1 SEHNR, CDR2 FQNEAQ (reference sequence).

This chain joins TRBV7-9 and TRBJ2-7; possible D gene TRBD1, 5 bases. In germline, CDR1 is SEHNR, CDR2 FQNEAQ (reference sequence). The CDR3 is 14 amino acids. V gave up 4 bases and J gave up 2 bases, with 12 bases separating them. CDR3 nucleotide sequence: TGTGCCAGCAGCTCCTCAGGGCCTCCCTACGAGCAGTACTTC. Translating gives CASSSSGPPYEQYF.

The V gene is TRBV6-6, the J gene TRBJ2-1; 8 bases are a match to TRBD2. Germline-derived CDR1 and CDR2 are MNHNY and SVGAGI (reference sequence). The CDR3 is 15 amino acids. V trimming: 2 bases; J trimming: 9 bases; junction bases outside the gene matches: 9. The DNA for the CDR3 is TGTGCCAGCAGTTACGATACAGCGGGAGCTTTTGAGCAGTTCTTC. This encodes CASSYDTAGAFEQFF.

This clone has just one count. This sequence joins TRBV6-5 and TRBJ1-2; tentatively, D is TRBD1 (5 bases). The germline gives CDR1 MNHEY, CDR2 SVGAGI. The CDR3 totals 14 residues. The V and J ends lost 0 bases and 4 bases respectively, with 9 bases between them. This chain's CDR3 is CASSYSSGSYGYTF. In DNA form, the CDR3 reads TGTGCCAGCAGTTACTCATCAGGGTCCTATGGCTACACCTTC.

V and J are TRBV18 and TRBJ2-4, with 11 bases aligning to TRBD1. The length of the CDR3 is 16 residues. Germline values: CDR1 KGHSH, CDR2 LQKENI. Trimming took 3 bases from V and 2 from J; bases not matched to a gene: 3. CDR3 sequence reads: CASSPDRGQTKNIQYF. CDR3 DNA: TGTGCCAGCTCACCGGACAGGGGGCAGACCAAAAACATTCAGTACTTC.

The chain employs TRBV10-3 and TRBJ2-7, with no clear D. There are 13 residues in the CDR3. Trimming removed 7 bases at V and 0 bases at J, with 10 bases between. Per the germline V gene, CDR1 is ENHRY and CDR2 is SYGVKD. This CDR3 is CAITLAPSYEQYF. The CDR3 DNA reads TGTGCCATCACCCTGGCACCCTCCTACGAGCAGTACTTC.

Concerning this clone itself: At the DNA level, this CDR3 is encoded by other sequences in the same sample as well. This chain joins TRBV7-2 and TRBJ2-2, with TRBD1 matching over 11 bases. J gave up 1 base and V 6 bases, and 7 bases lay outside the gene matches. The CDR3 spans 17 residues. CDR1 and CDR2 from the germline V gene are SGHTA and FQGNSA. CDR3 in DNA: TGTGCCAGCAGTTTCGGAGGGACAGGGGGGAACACCGGGGAGCTGTTTTTT. Translation gives CASSFGGTGGNTGELFF.

This clone occurred once. The rearrangement joins TRBV5-1 to TRBJ2-1; D might be TRBD2 (5 bases). The CDR3 sequence is 15 residues long. V lost 0 bases to trimming and J lost 4 bases, with 11 bases between them. Germline assignment: CDR1 SGHRS and CDR2 YFSETQ. CDR3 protein: CASSLASGPYNEQFF. The CDR3 DNA reads TGCGCCAGCAGCTTGGCCAGCGGACCTTACAATGAGCAGTTCTTC.

V is TRBV6-1 and J is TRBJ2-3; D is undetermined. Germline V gene sequence: CDR1 MNHNS, CDR2 SASEGT. Between the trimmed V and J ends, which lost 2 bases and 7 bases, there was a span of 10 bases. The CDR3 runs to 13 residues. The CDR3 coding sequence is TGTGCCAGCAGTGAACAGCAGGCAAATACGCAGTATTTT. It specifies CASSEQQANTQYF.

This chain joins TRBV12-5 and TRBJ1-1; perhaps TRBD1 as D (5 bases). The CDR3 is 13 amino acids. Trimming removed 6 bases at V and 5 bases at J, with 13 bases between. Per the germline V gene, CDR1 is LGHNT and CDR2 is FRNRAP. The CDR3 protein is CASGSGGETEAFF. CDR3 DNA: TGTGCTAGTGGCTCGGGGGGGGAAACTGAAGCTTTCTTT.

The chain uses TRBV30 and TRBJ2-7, with D possibly matching TRBD1 (6 bases). V shed 7 bases and J shed 3 bases, with 19 bases lying between them. The germline gives CDR1 GTSNPN, CDR2 SVGIG (reference sequence). The CDR3 has 14 residues. The CDR3 here is CAYEKQGTGYEQYF. In DNA, the CDR3 is TGTGCCTATGAAAAACAGGGTACGGGCTACGAGCAGTACTTC.

The chain employs TRBV12-5 and TRBJ1-1; D possibly corresponds to TRBD1 (5 bases). The V and J ends lost 1 base and 4 bases respectively, with 7 bases between them. The CDR3 is 13 residues long. The germline CDR1 and CDR2 sequences are LGHNT and FRNRAP. In nucleotides, the CDR3 is TGTGCTAGTGGTTTGGGAAGGGGCACTGAAGCTTTCTTT. As protein: CASGLGRGTEAFF.

V and J are TRBV19 and TRBJ1-6; perhaps TRBD1 as D (5 bases). Germline loops: CDR1 LNHDA, CDR2 SQIVND (reference sequence). CDR3 length equals 14 residues. Deletions cut 7 bases from V and 10 bases from J, with 17 bases between. The CDR3 DNA reads as TGTGCCAGTACCGCTAGGACACGACCGTCACCCCTCCACTTT. Residues: CASTARTRPSPLHF.

The chain combines TRBV6-6 with TRBJ2-7, with TRBD2 identical over 8 bases. Germline CDR1 MNHNY, CDR2 SVGAGI (reference sequence). This CDR3 is 14 amino acids long. Trimming at V came to 7 bases and at J to 6 bases, leaving 11 bases not matched to a gene. Here the CDR3 DNA reads TGTGCCAGCACCTACGGGGGGGGTCCTGCCGAGCAGTACTTC. Translating it yields CASTYGGGPAEQYF.

This chain links TRBV27 with TRBJ1-2; 11 bases fit TRBD1. The CDR3 loop spans 15 amino acids. With 5 bases clipped from V and 9 bases from J, the junction kept 11 bases outside the gene matches. Looked up from germline, CDR1 is MNHEY and CDR2 is SMNVEV (reference sequence). The CDR3 DNA sequence: TGTGCCAGCAGTGTAGGGTTGGGGACAGGGGGAAGCTACACCTTC. This encodes CASSVGLGTGGSYTF.

This chain uses TRBV30 with TRBJ2-3, with TRBD1 matching over 7 bases. The CDR3 length is 13 residues. V shed 3 bases, J shed 0 bases, and the junction held 0 bases outside the gene matches. From germline, CDR1 is GTSNPN and CDR2 SVGIG (reference sequence). The CDR3: CAWRQGSTDTQYF. CDR3 coding DNA: TGTGCCTGGAGACAGGGGAGCACAGATACGCAGTATTTT.